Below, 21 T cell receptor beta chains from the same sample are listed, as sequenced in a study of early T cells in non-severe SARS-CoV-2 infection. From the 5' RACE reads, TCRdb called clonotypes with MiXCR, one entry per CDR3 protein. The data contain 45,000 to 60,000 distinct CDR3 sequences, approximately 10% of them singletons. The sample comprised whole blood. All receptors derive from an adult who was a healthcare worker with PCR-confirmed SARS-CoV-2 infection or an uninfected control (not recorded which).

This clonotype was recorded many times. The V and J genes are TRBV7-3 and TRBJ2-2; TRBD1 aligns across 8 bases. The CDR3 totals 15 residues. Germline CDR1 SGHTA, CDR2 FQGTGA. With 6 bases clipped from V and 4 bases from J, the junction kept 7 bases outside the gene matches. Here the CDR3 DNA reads TGTGCCAGCAGTTCAGGGGGCCGGGTCACCGGGGAGCTGTTTTTT. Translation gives CASSSGGRVTGELFF.

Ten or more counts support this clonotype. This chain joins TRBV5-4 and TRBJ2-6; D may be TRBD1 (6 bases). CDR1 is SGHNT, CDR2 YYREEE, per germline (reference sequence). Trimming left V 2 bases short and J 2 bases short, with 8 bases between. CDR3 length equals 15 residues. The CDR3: CASSLGTTGANVLTF. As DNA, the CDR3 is TGTGCCAGCAGCTTAGGGACAACTGGGGCCAACGTCCTGACTTTC.

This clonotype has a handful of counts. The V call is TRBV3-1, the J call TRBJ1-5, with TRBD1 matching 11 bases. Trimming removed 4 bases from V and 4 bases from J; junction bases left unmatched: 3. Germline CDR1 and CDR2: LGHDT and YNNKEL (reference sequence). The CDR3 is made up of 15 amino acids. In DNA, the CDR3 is TGTGCCAGCAGCCGGGGGACAGGGGGGAATCAGCCCCAGCATTTT. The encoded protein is CASSRGTGGNQPQHF.

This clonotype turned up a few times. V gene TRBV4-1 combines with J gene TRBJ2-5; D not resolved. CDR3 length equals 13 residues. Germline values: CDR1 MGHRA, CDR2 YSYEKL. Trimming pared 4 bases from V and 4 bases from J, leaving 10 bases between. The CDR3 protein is CASSLANPETQYF. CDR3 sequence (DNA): TGCGCCAGCAGCCTTGCAAATCCAGAGACCCAGTACTTC.

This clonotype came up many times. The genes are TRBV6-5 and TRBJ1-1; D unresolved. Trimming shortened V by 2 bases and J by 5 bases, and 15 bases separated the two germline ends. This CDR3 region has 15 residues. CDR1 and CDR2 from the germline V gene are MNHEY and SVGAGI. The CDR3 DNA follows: TGTGCCAGCAGTTACGGGATTACCCTAGGGACTGAAGCTTTCTTT. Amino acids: CASSYGITLGTEAFF.

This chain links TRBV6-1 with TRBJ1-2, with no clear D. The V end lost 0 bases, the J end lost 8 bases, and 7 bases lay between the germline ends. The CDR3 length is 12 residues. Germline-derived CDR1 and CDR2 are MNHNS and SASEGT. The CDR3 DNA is TGTGCCAGCAGTGAAGCTCCCGGAGGCTACACCTTC. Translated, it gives CASSEAPGGYTF.

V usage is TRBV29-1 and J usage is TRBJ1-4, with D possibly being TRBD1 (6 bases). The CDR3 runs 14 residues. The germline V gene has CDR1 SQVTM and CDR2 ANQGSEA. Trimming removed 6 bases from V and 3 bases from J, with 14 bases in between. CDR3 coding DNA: TGCAGCGTGGCCTGGACAGCATCTAATGAAAAACTGTTTTTT. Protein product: CSVAWTASNEKLFF.

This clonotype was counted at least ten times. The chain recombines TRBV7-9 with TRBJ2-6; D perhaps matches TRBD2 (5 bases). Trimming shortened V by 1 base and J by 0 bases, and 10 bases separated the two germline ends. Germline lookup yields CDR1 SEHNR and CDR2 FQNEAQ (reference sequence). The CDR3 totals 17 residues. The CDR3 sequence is CASSLGGGGSGANVLTF. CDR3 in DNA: TGTGCCAGCAGCTTAGGAGGAGGCGGCTCTGGGGCCAACGTCCTGACTTTC.

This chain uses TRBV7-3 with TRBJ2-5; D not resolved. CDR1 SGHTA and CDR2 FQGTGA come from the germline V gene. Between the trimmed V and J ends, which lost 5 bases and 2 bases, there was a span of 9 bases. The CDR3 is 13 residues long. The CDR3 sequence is CASSPQSQETQYF. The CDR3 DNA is TGTGCCAGCAGCCCCCAGAGTCAAGAGACCCAGTACTTC. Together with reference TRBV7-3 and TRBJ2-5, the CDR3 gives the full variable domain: GAGVSQTPSNKVTEKGKYVELRCDPISGHTALYWYRQSLGQGPEFLIYFQGTGAADDSGLPNDRFFAVRPEGSVSTLKIQRTERGDSAVYLCASSPQSQETQYFGPGTRLLVL.

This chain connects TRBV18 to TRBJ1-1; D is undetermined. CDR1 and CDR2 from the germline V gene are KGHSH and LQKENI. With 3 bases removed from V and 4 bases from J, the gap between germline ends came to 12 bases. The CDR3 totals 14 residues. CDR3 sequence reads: CASSPTDRSTEAFF. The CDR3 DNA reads TGTGCCAGCTCACCGACGGATCGGAGCACTGAAGCTTTCTTT.

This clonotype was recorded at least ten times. The CDR3 DNA is TGTGCCAGCAGCTTACAGGGTTCGAATGAGCAGTTCTTC. Protein sequence: CASSLQGSNEQFF. The chain is built from TRBV7-6 and TRBJ2-1, with D possibly TRBD1 on 5 matching bases. The CDR3 extends over 13 amino acids. Germline values: CDR1 SGHVS, CDR2 FNYEAQ. Trimming left V 2 bases short and J 7 bases short, with 9 bases between.

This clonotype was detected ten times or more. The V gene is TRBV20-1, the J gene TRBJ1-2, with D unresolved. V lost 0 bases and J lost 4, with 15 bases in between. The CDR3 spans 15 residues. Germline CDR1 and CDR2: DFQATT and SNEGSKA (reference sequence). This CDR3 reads CSARDQVEAVYGYTF. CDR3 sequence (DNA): TGCAGTGCTAGAGATCAGGTTGAGGCAGTCTATGGCTACACCTTC.

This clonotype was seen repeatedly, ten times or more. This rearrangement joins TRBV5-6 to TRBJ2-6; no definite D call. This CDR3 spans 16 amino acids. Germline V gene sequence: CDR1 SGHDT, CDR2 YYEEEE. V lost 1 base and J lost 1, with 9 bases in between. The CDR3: CASSLFVQSGANVLTF. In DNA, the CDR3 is TGTGCCAGCAGCTTGTTTGTCCAGTCTGGGGCCAACGTCCTGACTTTC.

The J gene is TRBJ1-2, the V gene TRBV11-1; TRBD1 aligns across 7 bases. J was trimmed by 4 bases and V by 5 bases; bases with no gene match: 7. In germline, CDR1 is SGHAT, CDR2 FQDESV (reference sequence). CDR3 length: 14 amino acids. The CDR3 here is CASSLRQGGYGYTF. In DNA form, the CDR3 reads TGTGCCAGCAGCCTAAGACAGGGTGGCTATGGCTACACCTTC.

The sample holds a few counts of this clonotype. CDR3 coding DNA: TGTGCCAGCAGTCAATGGGAGGACTACGAGCAGTACTTC. Translating it yields CASSQWEDYEQYF. The chain links TRBV14 to TRBJ2-7; tentative D call: TRBD2 (6 bases). The germline V gene encodes CDR1 SGHDN and CDR2 FVKESK. The CDR3 has 13 residues. The germline V and J ends were trimmed by 6 bases and 3 bases, with 12 bases remaining between them.

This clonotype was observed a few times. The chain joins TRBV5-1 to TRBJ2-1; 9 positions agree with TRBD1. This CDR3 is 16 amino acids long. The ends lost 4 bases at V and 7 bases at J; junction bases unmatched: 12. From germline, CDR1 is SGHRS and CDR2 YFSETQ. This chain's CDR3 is CASSRRTGENTNEQFF. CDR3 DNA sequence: TGCGCCAGCAGCCGTAGGACAGGGGAGAATACGAATGAGCAGTTCTTC.

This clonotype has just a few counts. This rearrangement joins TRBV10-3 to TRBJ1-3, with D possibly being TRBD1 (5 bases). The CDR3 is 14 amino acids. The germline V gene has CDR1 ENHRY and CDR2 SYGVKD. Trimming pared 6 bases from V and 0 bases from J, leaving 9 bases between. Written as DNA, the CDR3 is TGTGCCATCAGGGACACCAGCTCTGGAAACACCATATATTTT. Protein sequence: CAIRDTSSGNTIYF.

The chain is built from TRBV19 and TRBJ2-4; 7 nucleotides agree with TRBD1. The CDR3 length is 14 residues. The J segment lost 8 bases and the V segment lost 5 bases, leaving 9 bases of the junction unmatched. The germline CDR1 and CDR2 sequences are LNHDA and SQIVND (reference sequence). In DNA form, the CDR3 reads TGTGCCAGTAGTTCGAACACAGGGGTGGACATTCAGTACTTC. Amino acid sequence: CASSSNTGVDIQYF.

CDR3 coding DNA: TGTGCCATCAGGGAGACAGGGGCGGACACTGAAGCTTTCTTT. Its protein product is CAIRETGADTEAFF. This chain connects TRBV10-3 to TRBJ1-1; 8 bases line up with TRBD1. The CDR3 consists of 14 residues. V lost 6 bases, J lost 3 bases, and 6 bases stayed unmatched. Germline CDR1 reads ENHRY; CDR2 reads SYGVKD.

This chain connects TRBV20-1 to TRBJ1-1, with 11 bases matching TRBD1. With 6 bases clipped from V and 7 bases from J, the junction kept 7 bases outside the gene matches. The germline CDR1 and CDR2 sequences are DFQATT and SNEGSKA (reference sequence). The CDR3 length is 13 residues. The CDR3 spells CSAGQGAGDEAFF. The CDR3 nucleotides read TGCAGTGCAGGACAGGGGGCAGGCGATGAAGCTTTCTTT.

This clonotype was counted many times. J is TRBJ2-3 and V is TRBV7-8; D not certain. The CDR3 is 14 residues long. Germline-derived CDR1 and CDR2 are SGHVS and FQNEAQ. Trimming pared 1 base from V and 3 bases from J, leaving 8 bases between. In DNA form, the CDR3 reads TGTGCCAGCAGCTTAGTGGTCTCGACAGATACGCAGTATTTT. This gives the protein CASSLVVSTDTQYF.